The next 30 T cell receptor beta chains were all read from a single sample in a study of blood T cell repertoires in COVID-19. Here immunoSEQ multiplex PCR was the method, and the copy in TCRdb shows in-frame clones only, minus some. The data show approximately 190,000 clones, about 86% seen once. Sequencing was carried out using peripheral blood. Source of these receptors: a man aged 25-45 years with active or convalescent COVID-19.

The rearrangement uses TRBV5-4 and TRBJ2-2, with a tentative D call TRBD1 (5 bases). This CDR3 region has 17 residues. Germline V gene data show CDR1 as SGHNT and CDR2 as YYREEE (reference sequence). Trimming stripped 4 bases from V and 3 bases from J, with 19 bases between. The CDR3 bases are TGTGCCAGCAGCCCTGGGGCAGGGCCCTCGGACACCGGGGAGCTGTTTTTT. Translation gives CASSPGAGPSDTGELFF.

CDR3 residues: CASSREGHQPQHF. The CDR3 region has the DNA TGTGCCAGCTCGCGAGAGGGTCACCAGCCCCAGCATTTT. V usage is TRBV18 and J usage is TRBJ1-5; no firm D call. The CDR3 extends over 13 amino acids. Germline lookup yields CDR1 KGHSH and CDR2 LQKENI. With 6 bases removed from V and 7 bases from J, the gap between germline ends came to 13 bases.

This clone turned up a few times. The CDR3 DNA is TGCGCCAGCAGCCGATCCGACAGGGGTGGAGATACGCAGTATTTT. Residues: CASSRSDRGGDTQYF. The chain joins TRBV5-1 to TRBJ2-3; TRBD1 aligns across 8 bases. Germline V gene sequence: CDR1 SGHRS, CDR2 YFSETQ. Unmatched junction bases numbered 9, after V lost 4 bases and J lost 5 bases. This CDR3 is built from 15 residues.

This clone was detected a few times. The rearrangement joins TRBV25-1 to TRBJ1-4; no reliable D call. This CDR3 contains 14 residues. The germline V and J ends were trimmed by 5 bases and 8 bases, with 15 bases remaining between them. Germline CDR1 reads MGHDK; CDR2 reads SYGVNS. In nucleotides, the CDR3 is TGTGCCAGCAGTTTCGGAGGGTCTCAGGAAAAACTGTTTTTT. This sequence encodes CASSFGGSQEKLFF.

The chain employs TRBV6-5 and TRBJ1-4; D unclear. The V gene lost 2 bases and the J gene lost 8 bases, with 12 bases spanning the gap. This CDR3 contains 14 residues. Per the germline V gene, CDR1 is MNHEY and CDR2 is SVGAGI. The DNA for the CDR3 is TGTGCCAGCAGTTACGGGCCCGGAGGGGAAAAACTGTTTTTT. Translation gives CASSYGPGGEKLFF.

The V and J genes are TRBV28 and TRBJ2-3; 8 nucleotides line up with TRBD1. This CDR3 spans 18 amino acids. CDR1 and CDR2 (germline): MDHEN, SYDVKM. Trimming cost V 3 bases and J 5 bases; bases outside gene matches: 16. CDR3 protein: CASSFYSRAGGGQDTQYF. CDR3 in DNA: TGTGCCAGCAGTTTCTACTCACGAGCAGGGGGCGGGCAAGATACGCAGTATTTT.

The chain has TRBV19 and TRBJ2-5; possibly TRBD2 for D (7 bases). Germline V gene sequence: CDR1 LNHDA, CDR2 SQIVND (reference sequence). V lost 3 bases and J lost 1, with 18 bases in between. This CDR3 comprises 17 residues. The CDR3 sequence: CASSILNPAGAQETQYF. The DNA of the CDR3 is TGTGCCAGTAGTATCCTTAATCCCGCGGGGGCCCAAGAGACCCAGTACTTC. Filled out from reference TRBV19 and TRBJ2-5, the complete variable domain reads DGGITQSPKYLFRKEGQNVTLSCEQNLNHDAMYWYRQDPGQGLRLIYYSQIVNDFQKGDIAEGYSVSREKKESFPLTVTSAQKNPTAFYLCASSILNPAGAQETQYFGPGTRLLVL.

The chain uses TRBV9 and TRBJ2-7; TRBD1 matches at 10 bases. The ends lost 0 bases at V and 7 bases at J; junction bases unmatched: 10. Germline CDR1 SGDLS, CDR2 YYNGEE. This CDR3 has 16 amino acids. The DNA of the CDR3 is TGTGCCAGCAGCGTAGGCGCGACAGGGGGCGGGGTAGAGCAGTACTTC. Protein: CASSVGATGGGVEQYF.

J is TRBJ2-7 and V is TRBV9; a possible D gene is TRBD2 (7 bases). The CDR3 has 16 residues. Germline V gene sequence: CDR1 SGDLS, CDR2 YYNGEE. Trimming stripped 0 bases from V and 5 bases from J, with 18 bases between. The CDR3: CASSVGWGGLMDEQYF. The CDR3 DNA reads TGTGCCAGCAGCGTAGGGTGGGGGGGCCTCATGGACGAGCAGTACTTC.

The gene calls are TRBV6-2 or TRBV6-3 and TRBJ2-5, with 10 bases that match TRBD1. The V segment lost 4 bases and the J segment 3 bases; nucleotides outside the gene matches: 23. CDR1 and CDR2 from the germline V gene are MNHEY and SVGEGT. The CDR3 sequence is 21 residues long. The DNA for the CDR3 is TGTGCCAGCAGTTTAGTTCGACAGGGGGCTCGTGGCGACCTGGGGGAAGAGACCCAGTACTTC. It specifies CASSLVRQGARGDLGEETQYF.

The J gene is TRBJ1-1, the V gene TRBV7-9, with 9 bases aligning to TRBD1. J lost 4 bases, V lost 4 bases, and 4 bases had no gene match. This CDR3 has 14 amino acids. Germline CDR1 is SEHNR and CDR2 is FQNEAQ (reference sequence). CDR3 protein: CASSSGTGTTEAFF. CDR3 sequence (DNA): TGTGCCAGCAGCTCGGGGACAGGGACCACTGAAGCTTTCTTT. Combining the CDR3 with reference TRBV7-9 and TRBJ1-1 gives the whole variable domain DTGVSQNPRHKITKRGQNVTFRCDPISEHNRLYWYRQTLGQGPEFLTYFQNEAQLEKSRLLSDRFSAERPKGSFSTLEIQRTEQGDSAMYLCASSSGTGTTEAFFGQGTRLTVV.

CDR3 DNA: TGCAGTGCTAGAACGGGGGCTTTCTTT. As protein: CSARTGAFF. The rearrangement links TRBV20-1 to TRBJ1-1; D uncertain. The CDR3 runs to 9 residues. The germline V and J ends were trimmed by 2 bases and 11 bases, with 6 bases remaining between them. The germline CDR1 and CDR2 sequences are DFQATT and SNEGSKA (reference sequence).

This sequence joins TRBV29-1 and TRBJ2-1, with D maybe TRBD2 (6 bases). Germline-derived CDR1 and CDR2 are SQVTM and ANQGSEA. The CDR3 runs 13 residues. Trimming cost V 1 base and J 3 bases, with 7 bases left between them. The CDR3 DNA sequence: TGCAGCGTTGAAGGGAGGGTCTACAATGAGCAGTTCTTC. Its translation is CSVEGRVYNEQFF.

This clone has a handful of counts. The V and J genes are TRBV25-1 and TRBJ2-3, with 9 bases identical to TRBD2. The CDR3 runs to 15 residues. The germline gives CDR1 MGHDK, CDR2 SYGVNS. J gave up 14 bases and V 1 base, and 13 bases lay outside the gene matches. The chain's CDR3 is CASSELEREASQRYF. In DNA form, the CDR3 reads TGTGCCAGCAGTGAATTGGAGCGGGAGGCGTCTCAGCGGTATTTT. The full variable domain, its missing parts supplied by reference TRBV25-1 and TRBJ2-3, is EADIYQTPRYLVIGTGKKITLECSQTMGHDKMYWYQQDPGMELHLIHYSYGVNSTEKGDLSSESTVSRIRTEHFPLTLESARPSHTSQYLCASSELEREASQRYFGPGTRLTVL.

This clone has a count of ten or more. This rearrangement joins TRBV7-2 to TRBJ1-1, with D possibly TRBD1 on 6 matching bases. The CDR3 loop spans 15 amino acids. V dropped 5 bases and J dropped 2 bases, with 15 bases sitting between them. Germline values: CDR1 SGHTA, CDR2 FQGNSA. The CDR3 is CASSAHGTYNTEAFF. CDR3 coding DNA: TGTGCCAGCAGCGCACACGGGACATACAACACTGAAGCTTTCTTT.

V and J are TRBV18 and TRBJ2-7; D is possibly TRBD1 (5 bases). The V end was cut by 6 bases, the J end by 3 bases, with 15 bases between. The CDR3 consists of 14 residues. Germline values: CDR1 KGHSH, CDR2 LQKENI. DNA for the CDR3: TGTGCCAGCTCCCTTTCGGACACTAACTACGAGCAGTACGTC. Amino acids: CASSLSDTNYEQYV.

The chain carries TRBV15 and TRBJ1-4; TRBD1 aligns across 9 bases. The V segment lost 0 bases and the J segment 7 bases; nucleotides outside the gene matches: 9. The germline gives CDR1 LNHNV, CDR2 YYDKDF (reference sequence). There are 17 residues in the CDR3. The CDR3 protein is CATSRDHPGQGGEKLFF. CDR3 DNA sequence: TGTGCCACCAGCAGAGACCACCCGGGACAGGGCGGTGAAAAACTGTTTTTT.

The chain employs TRBV18 and TRBJ2-1; 10 positions agree with TRBD2. The CDR3 length is 18 residues. Trimming at V came to 0 bases and at J to 5 bases, leaving 10 bases not matched to a gene. CDR1 and CDR2 from the germline V gene are KGHSH and LQKENI. The CDR3 DNA follows: TGTGCCAGCTCACCACCTGGAGCGGGAGGGCCCCGGAACAATGAGCAGTTCTTC. Amino acids: CASSPPGAGGPRNNEQFF.

The rearrangement uses TRBV6-1 and TRBJ1-2; D may be TRBD1 (6 bases). V gave up 3 bases and J gave up 8 bases, with 16 bases separating them. This CDR3 has 14 amino acids. Germline CDR1 MNHNS, CDR2 SASEGT. The CDR3 DNA reads TGTGCCAGCAGTGATGCTAACAGGGTAGGAGGCTACACCTTC. Its protein is CASSDANRVGGYTF.

This chain connects TRBV5-1 to TRBJ2-1; 11 nucleotides agree with TRBD2. V dropped 2 bases and J dropped 0; count of bases not matched to a gene: 1. Germline V lookup: CDR1 SGHRS, CDR2 YFSETQ. The CDR3 runs 16 residues. The CDR3 DNA sequence: TGCGCCAGCAGCTTCGGACTAGCGGGCTCCTACAATGAGCAGTTCTTC. Translating it yields CASSFGLAGSYNEQFF. Complete variable domain (other parts from reference TRBV5-1 and TRBJ2-1): KAGVTQTPRYLIKTRGQQVTLSCSPISGHRSVSWYQQTPGQGLQFLFEYFSETQRNKGNFPGRFSGRQFSNSRSEMNVSTLELGDSALYLCASSFGLAGSYNEQFFGPGTRLTVL.

The chain recombines TRBV11-3 with TRBJ2-1; 8 nucleotides line up with TRBD1. The junction had 4 bases not matched to a gene; V was cut back by 4 bases and J by 5 bases. Germline-derived CDR1 and CDR2 are SGHNT and YENEEA. The CDR3 spans 14 residues. In nucleotides, the CDR3 is TGTGCCAGCAGCTGGGGACAGGCAAACAATGAGCAGTTCTTC. Translation: CASSWGQANNEQFF.

The gene calls are TRBV14 and TRBJ1-1, with a tentative D call TRBD1 (5 bases). Trimming left V 10 bases short and J 4 bases short, with 22 bases between. Germline V gene lookup returns CDR1 SGHDN and CDR2 FVKESK. This CDR3 is 15 amino acids long. CDR3 coding DNA: TGTGCCATTTCCGCCGCGGGGCGCGGGATCACTGAAGCTTTCTTT. Translation: CAISAAGRGITEAFF.

V and J are TRBV6-5 and TRBJ2-1; possible D gene TRBD1, 7 bases. Germline V gene sequence: CDR1 MNHEY, CDR2 SVGAGI. Trimming cost V 6 bases and J 5 bases, with 17 bases left between them. The CDR3 length is 15 residues. The CDR3 here is CASRSDRAGNNEQFF. The CDR3, as DNA: TGTGCCAGCAGAAGCGACAGGGCGGGGAACAATGAGCAGTTCTTC.

The rearrangement links TRBV28 to TRBJ2-7; TRBD1 agrees at 11 bases. After removal of 5 bases from V and 3 bases from J, the junction contained 9 bases not matched to a gene. The length of the CDR3 is 16 residues. Germline CDR1 is MDHEN and CDR2 is SYDVKM. CDR3 sequence reads: CASSPRGQGAFYEQYV. In DNA form, the CDR3 reads TGTGCCAGCAGTCCCCGCGGACAGGGGGCTTTCTACGAGCAGTACGTC.

V and J are TRBV19 and TRBJ2-3; tentative D call: TRBD1 (5 bases). Trimming cost V 5 bases and J 2 bases, with 14 bases left between them. Germline CDR1 LNHDA, CDR2 SQIVND (reference sequence). The CDR3 covers 15 residues. CDR3 residues: CASSGHGSATDTQYF. The CDR3 DNA sequence: TGTGCCAGTAGTGGACACGGGTCGGCCACAGATACGCAGTATTTT.

The chain has TRBV10-1 and TRBJ2-7; D may be TRBD2 (6 bases). From germline, CDR1 is WNHNN and CDR2 SYGVQD (reference sequence). Trimming cost V 2 bases and J 4 bases, with 9 bases left between them. The CDR3 is made up of 13 amino acids. Here the CDR3 reads CASSEGLNYEQYF. CDR3 sequence (DNA): TGCGCCAGCAGTGAGGGACTAAATTACGAGCAGTACTTC.

This clone was counted only a few times. The chain joins TRBV11-3 to TRBJ1-5; 7 bases align to TRBD1. The CDR3 spans 13 residues. V trimming: 4 bases; J trimming: 4 bases; junction bases outside the gene matches: 1. CDR1 is SGHNT and CDR2 is YENEEA in the germline V gene. The DNA of the CDR3 is TGTGCCAGCAGCTCGGGACAGAATCAGCCCCAGCATTTT. Residues: CASSSGQNQPQHF.

This rearrangement joins TRBV12-3 or TRBV12-4 to TRBJ2-7; no clear D. V was trimmed by 0 bases and J by 2 bases, leaving 5 bases between them. The CDR3 spans 13 residues. The CDR3 region is CASSLAGPYEQYF. The CDR3 nucleotides read TGTGCCAGCAGTTTAGCGGGCCCCTACGAGCAGTACTTC.

This clone has just a few counts. The rearrangement uses TRBV7-6 and TRBJ1-5, with D unclear. Germline V CDR1 and CDR2: SGHVS, FNYEAQ. The CDR3 is 17 residues long. Deletions cut 0 bases from V and 4 bases from J, with 16 bases between. CDR3 in amino acids: CASSLAKSPVWNQPQHF. Here the CDR3 DNA reads TGTGCCAGCAGCTTAGCGAAGTCCCCGGTGTGGAATCAGCCCCAGCATTTT.

V gene TRBV6-2 or TRBV6-3 combines with J gene TRBJ1-4; D is perhaps TRBD1 (5 bases). Germline lookup yields CDR1 MNHEY and CDR2 SVGEGT. This CDR3 spans 13 amino acids. V shed 2 bases and J shed 8 bases, with 9 bases lying between them. Written as DNA, the CDR3 is TGTGCCAGCAGTTACCTCAGGGTCGAAAAACTGTTTTTT. Translation gives CASSYLRVEKLFF.